The following is a TCR beta chain sequence with its context. Original data processing: The assay estimated nucleated cells by amplifying reference gene primers. Clones were read by immunoSEQ multiplex PCR, and TCRdb kept only the in-frame ones, dropping some. The DNA was the basis for D and trimming; V, J and clone size are from that table. The sample lists approximately 300,000 clones; about 90% were seen once. This record belongs to a study of blood T cell repertoires in COVID-19. The wider study: The samples span acute and convalescent COVID-19 from the United States, Italy and Spain. Sources were T cells, B-cell-depleted T cells, or PBMCs; the material itself was cDNA or gDNA.

Germline CDR1 and CDR2: SGHRS and YFSETQ. Trimming took off 0 bases at V and 4 bases at J, with 25 bases between the two ends. CDR3 length equals 19 residues. The chain joins TRBV5-1 to TRBJ1-2; no definite D call. The TCR was taken from a man between 18 and 35 years old who had recovered from COVID-19. Sequencing input: peripheral blood. The CDR3 coding sequence is TGCGCCAGCAGCTTGGTATTCCTCGACCGAGGGTGGGCGAGCTATGGCTACACCTTC. Its protein product is CASSLVFLDRGWASYGYTF.